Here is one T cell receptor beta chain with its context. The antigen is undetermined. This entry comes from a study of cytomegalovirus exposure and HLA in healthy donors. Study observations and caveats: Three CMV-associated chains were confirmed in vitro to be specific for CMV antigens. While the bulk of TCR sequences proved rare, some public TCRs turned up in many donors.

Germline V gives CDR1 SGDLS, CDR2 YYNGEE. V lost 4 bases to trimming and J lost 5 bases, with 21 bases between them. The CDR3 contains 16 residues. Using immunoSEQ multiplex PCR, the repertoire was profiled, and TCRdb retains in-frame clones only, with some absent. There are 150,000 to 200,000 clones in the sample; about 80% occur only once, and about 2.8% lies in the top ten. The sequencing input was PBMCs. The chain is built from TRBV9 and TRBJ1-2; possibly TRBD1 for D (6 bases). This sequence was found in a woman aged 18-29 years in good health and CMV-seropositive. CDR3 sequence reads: CASSPEGVLGGYGYTF. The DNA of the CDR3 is TGTGCCAGCAGCCCAGAGGGGGTATTGGGCGGGTATGGCTACACCTTC.